This T cell receptor beta chain came from a study of blood T cell repertoires in COVID-19. The data were produced by immunoSEQ multiplex PCR, yet TCRdb's version contains in-frame clones alone and is incomplete. The sample lists over 100,000 clones, approximately 90% occurring once. With V trimmed by 3 bases and J by 5 bases, 13 bases remained unmatched. Germline values: CDR1 LNHDA, CDR2 SQIVND (reference sequence). The CDR3 extends over 18 amino acids. The TCR comes from a human donor in a cohort sampled during active COVID-19. Sequenced input: peripheral blood. The V gene is TRBV19, the J gene TRBJ2-2, with TRBD1 matching over 9 bases. CDR3 DNA: TGTGCCAGTAGTATCCTTCTCGGGACAGGGCGGAGGACCGGGGAGCTGTTTTTT. Translated: CASSILLGTGRRTGELFF.